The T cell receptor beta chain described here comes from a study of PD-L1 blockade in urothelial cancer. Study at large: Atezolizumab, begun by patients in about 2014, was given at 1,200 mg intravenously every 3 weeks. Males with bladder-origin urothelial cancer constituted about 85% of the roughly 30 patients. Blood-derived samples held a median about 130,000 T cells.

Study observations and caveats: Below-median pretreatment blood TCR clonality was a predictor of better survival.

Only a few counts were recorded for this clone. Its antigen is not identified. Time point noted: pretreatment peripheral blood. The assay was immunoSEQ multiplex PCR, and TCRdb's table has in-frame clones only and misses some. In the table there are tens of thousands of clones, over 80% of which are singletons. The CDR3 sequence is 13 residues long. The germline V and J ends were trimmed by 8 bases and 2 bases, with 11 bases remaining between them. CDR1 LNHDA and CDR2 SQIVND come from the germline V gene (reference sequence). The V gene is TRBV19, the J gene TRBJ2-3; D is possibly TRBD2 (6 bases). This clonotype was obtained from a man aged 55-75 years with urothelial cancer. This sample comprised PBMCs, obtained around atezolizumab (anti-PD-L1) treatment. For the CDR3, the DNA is TGTGCCAGTGAGGGACTGACCACAGATACGCAGTATTTT. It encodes CASEGLTTDTQYF.